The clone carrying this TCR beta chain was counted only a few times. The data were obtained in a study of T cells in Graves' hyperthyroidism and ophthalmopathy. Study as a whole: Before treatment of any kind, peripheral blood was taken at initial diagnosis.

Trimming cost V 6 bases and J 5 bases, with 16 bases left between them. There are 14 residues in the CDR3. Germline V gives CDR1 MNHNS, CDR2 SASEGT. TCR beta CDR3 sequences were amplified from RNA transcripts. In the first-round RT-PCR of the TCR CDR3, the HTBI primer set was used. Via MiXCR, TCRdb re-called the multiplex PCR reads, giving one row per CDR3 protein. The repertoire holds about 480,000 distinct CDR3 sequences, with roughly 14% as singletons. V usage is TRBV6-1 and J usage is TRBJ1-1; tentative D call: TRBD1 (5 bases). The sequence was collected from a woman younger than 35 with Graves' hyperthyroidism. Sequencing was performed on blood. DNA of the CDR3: TGTGCCAGCAGGGGGAGGCAGGGAAATACTGAAGCTTTCTTT. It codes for CASRGRQGNTEAFF.